Only one count was recorded for the clone carrying this TCR beta chain. Measured with immunoSEQ multiplex PCR; TCRdb has only the in-frame clones, and not every one. The top ten hold 0.99% of the sample, which has approximately 92,000 clones, 80% to 95% seen once. Looked up from germline, CDR1 is MNHEY and CDR2 is SMNVEV (reference sequence). The CDR3 contains 14 residues. Trimming took 5 bases from V and 5 from J; bases not matched to a gene: 5. These data are taken from a study of T cell changes during pregnancy in multiple sclerosis. The material was peripheral blood, obtained after pregnancy. V gene TRBV27 combines with J gene TRBJ1-4, with TRBD1 matching over 7 bases. The source is a female donor with multiple sclerosis, enrolled in a pregnancy study. The CDR3 spells CASSRQGRNEKLFF. The CDR3 nucleotides read TGTGCCAGCAGTAGACAGGGCCGAAATGAAAAACTGTTTTTT.